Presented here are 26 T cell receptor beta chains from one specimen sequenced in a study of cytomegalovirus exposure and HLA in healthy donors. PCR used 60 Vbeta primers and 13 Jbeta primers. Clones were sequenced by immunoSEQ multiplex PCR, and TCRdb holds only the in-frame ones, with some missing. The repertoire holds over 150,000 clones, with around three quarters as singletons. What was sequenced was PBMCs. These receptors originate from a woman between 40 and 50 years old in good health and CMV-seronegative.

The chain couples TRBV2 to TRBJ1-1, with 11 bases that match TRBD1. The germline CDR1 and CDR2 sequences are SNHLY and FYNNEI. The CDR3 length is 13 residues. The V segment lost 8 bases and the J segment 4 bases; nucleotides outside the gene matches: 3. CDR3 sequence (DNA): TGTGCCAGCGGGACAGGGGGAGGCACTGAAGCTTTCTTT. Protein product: CASGTGGGTEAFF.

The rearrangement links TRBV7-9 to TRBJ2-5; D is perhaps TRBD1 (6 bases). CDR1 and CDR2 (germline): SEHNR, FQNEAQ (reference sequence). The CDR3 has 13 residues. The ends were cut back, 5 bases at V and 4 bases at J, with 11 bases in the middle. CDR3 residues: CASSVDRGETQYF. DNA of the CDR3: TGTGCCAGCAGCGTGGACAGAGGAGAGACCCAGTACTTC.

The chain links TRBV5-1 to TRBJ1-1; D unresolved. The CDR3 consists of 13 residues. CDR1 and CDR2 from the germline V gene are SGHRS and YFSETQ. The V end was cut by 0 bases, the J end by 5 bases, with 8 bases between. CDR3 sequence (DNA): TGCGCCAGCAGCTTGGAACCGGGAACTGAAGCTTTCTTT. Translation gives CASSLEPGTEAFF.

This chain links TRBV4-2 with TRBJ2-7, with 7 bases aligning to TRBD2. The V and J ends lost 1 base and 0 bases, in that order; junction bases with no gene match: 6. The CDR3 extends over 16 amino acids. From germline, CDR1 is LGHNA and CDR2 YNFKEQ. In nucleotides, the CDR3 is TGTGCCAGCAGCCAAGTAGGCGGGGGTAGCTCCTACGAGCAGTACTTC. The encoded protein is CASSQVGGGSSYEQYF.

This CDR3 is CASGQGSGNTIYF. CDR3 DNA: TGCGCCAGCGGACAGGGGTCTGGAAACACCATATATTTT. This chain uses TRBV5-1 with TRBJ1-3; 9 positions match TRBD1. J was trimmed by 1 base and V by 7 bases; bases with no gene match: 0. This CDR3 is 13 amino acids long. From germline, CDR1 is SGHRS and CDR2 YFSETQ. Full variable domain (missing parts from reference TRBV5-1 and TRBJ1-3): KAGVTQTPRYLIKTRGQQVTLSCSPISGHRSVSWYQQTPGQGLQFLFEYFSETQRNKGNFPGRFSGRQFSNSRSEMNVSTLELGDSALYLCASGQGSGNTIYFGEGSWLTVV.

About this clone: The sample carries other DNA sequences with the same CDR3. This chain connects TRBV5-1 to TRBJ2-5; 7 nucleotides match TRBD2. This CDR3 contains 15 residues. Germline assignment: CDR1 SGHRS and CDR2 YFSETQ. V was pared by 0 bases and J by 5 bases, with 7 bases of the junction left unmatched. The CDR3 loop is CASSLAGGSGETQYF. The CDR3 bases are TGCGCCAGCAGCTTGGCTGGCGGGAGTGGGGAGACCCAGTACTTC. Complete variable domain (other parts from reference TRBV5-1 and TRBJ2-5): KAGVTQTPRYLIKTRGQQVTLSCSPISGHRSVSWYQQTPGQGLQFLFEYFSETQRNKGNFPGRFSGRQFSNSRSEMNVSTLELGDSALYLCASSLAGGSGETQYFGPGTRLLVL.

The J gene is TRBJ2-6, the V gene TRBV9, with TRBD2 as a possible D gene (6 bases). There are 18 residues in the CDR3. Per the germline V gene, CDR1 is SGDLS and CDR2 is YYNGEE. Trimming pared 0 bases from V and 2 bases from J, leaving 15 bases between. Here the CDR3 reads CASSVDGGRLAGANVLTF. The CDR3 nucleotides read TGTGCCAGCAGCGTAGACGGGGGAAGATTAGCTGGGGCCAACGTCCTGACTTTC.

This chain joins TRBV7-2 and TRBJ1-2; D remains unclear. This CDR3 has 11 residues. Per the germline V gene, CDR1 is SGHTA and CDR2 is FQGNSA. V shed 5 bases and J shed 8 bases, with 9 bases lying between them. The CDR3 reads CASSPAGGYTF. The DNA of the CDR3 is TGTGCCAGCAGCCCGGCCGGGGGCTACACCTTC.

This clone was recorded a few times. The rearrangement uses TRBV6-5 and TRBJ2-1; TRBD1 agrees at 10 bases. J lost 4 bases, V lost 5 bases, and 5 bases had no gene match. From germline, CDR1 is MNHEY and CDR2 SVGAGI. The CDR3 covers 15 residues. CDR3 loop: CASSHDRGLYNEQFF. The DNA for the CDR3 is TGTGCCAGCAGTCATGACAGGGGGCTTTACAATGAGCAGTTCTTC.

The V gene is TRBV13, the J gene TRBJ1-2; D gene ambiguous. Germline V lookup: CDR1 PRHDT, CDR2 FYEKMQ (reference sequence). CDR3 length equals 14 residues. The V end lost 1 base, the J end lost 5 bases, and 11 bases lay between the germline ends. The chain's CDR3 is CASSLVAQKYGYTF. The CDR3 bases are TGTGCCAGCAGCTTAGTGGCACAGAAATATGGCTACACCTTC.

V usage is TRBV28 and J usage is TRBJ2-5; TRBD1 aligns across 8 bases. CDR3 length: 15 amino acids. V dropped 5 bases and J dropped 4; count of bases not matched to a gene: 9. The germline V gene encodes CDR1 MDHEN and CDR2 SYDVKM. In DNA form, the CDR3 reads TGTGCCAGCAGTCCCACCTCAGGGGGCCCAGAGACCCAGTACTTC. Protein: CASSPTSGGPETQYF.

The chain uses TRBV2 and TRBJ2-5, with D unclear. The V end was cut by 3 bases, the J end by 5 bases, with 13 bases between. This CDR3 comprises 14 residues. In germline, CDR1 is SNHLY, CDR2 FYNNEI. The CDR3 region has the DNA TGTGCCAGCAGTGATCGAGCCACCGAGGAGACCCAGTACTTC. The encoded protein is CASSDRATEETQYF.

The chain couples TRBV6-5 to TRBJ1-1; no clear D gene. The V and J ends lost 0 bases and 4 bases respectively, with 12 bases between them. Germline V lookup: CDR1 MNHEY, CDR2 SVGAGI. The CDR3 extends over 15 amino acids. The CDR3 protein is CASSYSSGTSTEAFF. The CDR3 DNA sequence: TGTGCCAGCAGTTACTCGAGTGGCACTAGCACTGAAGCTTTCTTT.

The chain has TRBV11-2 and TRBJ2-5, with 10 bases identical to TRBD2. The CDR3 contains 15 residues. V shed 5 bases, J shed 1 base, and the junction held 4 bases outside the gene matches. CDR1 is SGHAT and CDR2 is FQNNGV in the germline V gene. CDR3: CASSPRTSGQETQYF. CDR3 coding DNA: TGTGCCAGCAGCCCAAGGACTAGCGGCCAAGAGACCCAGTACTTC. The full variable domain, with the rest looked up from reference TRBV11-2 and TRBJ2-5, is EAGVAQSPRYKIIEKRQSVAFWCNPISGHATLYWYQQILGQGPKLLIQFQNNGVVDDSQLPKDRFSAERLKGVDSTLKIQPAKLEDSAVYLCASSPRTSGQETQYFGPGTRLLVL.

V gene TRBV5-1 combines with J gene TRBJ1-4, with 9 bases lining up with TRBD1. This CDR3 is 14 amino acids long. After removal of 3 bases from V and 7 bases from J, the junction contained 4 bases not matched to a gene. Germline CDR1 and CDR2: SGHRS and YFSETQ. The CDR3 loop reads CASSSGTGFEKLFF. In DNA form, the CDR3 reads TGCGCCAGCAGCTCCGGGACAGGGTTTGAAAAACTGTTTTTT.

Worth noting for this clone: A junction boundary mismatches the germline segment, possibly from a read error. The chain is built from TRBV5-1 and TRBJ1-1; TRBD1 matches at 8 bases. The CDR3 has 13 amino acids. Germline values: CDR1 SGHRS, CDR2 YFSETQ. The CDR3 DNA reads TGCGCCAGCGCGCGACAGGGGAACGCTGAAGCTTTCTTT. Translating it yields CASARQGNAEAFF. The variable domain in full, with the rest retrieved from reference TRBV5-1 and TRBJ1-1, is KAGVTQTPRYLIKTRGQQVTLSCSPISGHRSVSWYQQTPGQGLQFLFEYFSETQRNKGNFPGRFSGRQFSNSRSEMNVSTLELGDSALYLCASARQGNAEAFFGQGTRLTVV.

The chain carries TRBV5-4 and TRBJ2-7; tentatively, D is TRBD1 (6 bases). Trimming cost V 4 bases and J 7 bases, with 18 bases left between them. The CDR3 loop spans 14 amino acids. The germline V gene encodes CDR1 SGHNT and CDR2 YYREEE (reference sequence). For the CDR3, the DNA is TGTGCCAGCAGCATACAGGGTCACGGGCCGGAGCAGTACTTC. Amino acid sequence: CASSIQGHGPEQYF.

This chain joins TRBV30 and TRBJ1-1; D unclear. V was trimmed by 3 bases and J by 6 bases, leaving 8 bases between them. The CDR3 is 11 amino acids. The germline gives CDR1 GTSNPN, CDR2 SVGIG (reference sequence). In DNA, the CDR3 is TGTGCCTGGAGGTCCTTCTCTGAAGCTTTCTTT. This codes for CAWRSFSEAFF. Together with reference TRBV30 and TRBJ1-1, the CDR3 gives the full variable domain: SQTIHQWPATLVQPVGSPLSLECTVEGTSNPNLYWYRQAAGRGLQLLFYSVGIGQISSEVPQNLSASRPQDRQFILSSKKLLLSDSGFYLCAWRSFSEAFFGQGTRLTVV.

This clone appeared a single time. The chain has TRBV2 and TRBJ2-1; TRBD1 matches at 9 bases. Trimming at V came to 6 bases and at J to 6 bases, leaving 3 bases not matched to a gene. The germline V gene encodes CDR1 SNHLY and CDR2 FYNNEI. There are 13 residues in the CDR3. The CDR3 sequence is CASSGQGINEQFF. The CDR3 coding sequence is TGTGCCAGCAGCGGACAGGGGATCAATGAGCAGTTCTTC.

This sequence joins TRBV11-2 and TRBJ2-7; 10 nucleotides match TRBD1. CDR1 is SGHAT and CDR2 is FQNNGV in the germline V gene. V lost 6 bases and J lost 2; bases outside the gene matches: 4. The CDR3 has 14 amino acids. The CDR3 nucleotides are TGTGCCAGCAGACGTGACAGGGGGCCCTACGAGCAGTACTTC. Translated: CASRRDRGPYEQYF.

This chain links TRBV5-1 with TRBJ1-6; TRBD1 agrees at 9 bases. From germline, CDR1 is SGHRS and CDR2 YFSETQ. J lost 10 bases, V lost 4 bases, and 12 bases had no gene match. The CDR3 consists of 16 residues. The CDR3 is CASSPSGTGSESPLHF. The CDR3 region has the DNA TGCGCCAGCAGCCCCTCGGGGACAGGGTCGGAATCACCCCTCCACTTT.

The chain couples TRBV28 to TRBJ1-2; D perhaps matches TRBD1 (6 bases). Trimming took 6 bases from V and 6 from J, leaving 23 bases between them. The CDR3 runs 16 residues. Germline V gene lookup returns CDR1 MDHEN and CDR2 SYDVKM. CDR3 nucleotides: TGTGCCAGCAGCAACAGGGTCGGGAGGCTAAACGATGGCTACACCTTC. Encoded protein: CASSNRVGRLNDGYTF.

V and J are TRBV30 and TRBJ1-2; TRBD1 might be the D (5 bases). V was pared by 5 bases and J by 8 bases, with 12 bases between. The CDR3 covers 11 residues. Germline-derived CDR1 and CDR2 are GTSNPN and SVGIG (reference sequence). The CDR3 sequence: CAWERGVGYTF. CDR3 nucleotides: TGTGCCTGGGAGCGGGGGGTAGGCTACACCTTC.

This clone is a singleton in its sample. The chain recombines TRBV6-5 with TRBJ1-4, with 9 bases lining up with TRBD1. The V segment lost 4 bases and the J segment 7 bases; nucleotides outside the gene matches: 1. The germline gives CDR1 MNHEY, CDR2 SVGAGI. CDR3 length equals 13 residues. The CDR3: CASSSDRGEKLFF. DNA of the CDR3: TGTGCCAGCAGTTCGGACAGGGGTGAAAAACTGTTTTTT.

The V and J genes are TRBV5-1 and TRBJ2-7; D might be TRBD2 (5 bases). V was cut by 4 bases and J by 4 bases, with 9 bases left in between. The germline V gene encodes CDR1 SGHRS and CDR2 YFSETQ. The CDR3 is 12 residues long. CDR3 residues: CASSPPGYEQYF. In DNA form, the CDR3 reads TGCGCCAGCAGCCCCCCGGGGTACGAGCAGTACTTC.

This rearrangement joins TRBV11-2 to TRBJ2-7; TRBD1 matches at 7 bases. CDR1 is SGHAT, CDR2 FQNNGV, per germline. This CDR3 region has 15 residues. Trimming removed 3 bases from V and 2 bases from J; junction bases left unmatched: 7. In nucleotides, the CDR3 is TGTGCCAGCAGCTTCGACGGGGACAGACCCTACGAGCAGTACTTC. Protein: CASSFDGDRPYEQYF.